One and the same sample provided the 13 T cell receptor beta chains below, sequenced in a study of T-cell memory formation after mild COVID-19. MiXCR was run by TCRdb on the 5' RACE reads, yielding one entry per CDR3 protein. The sample consists of some 97,000 distinct CDR3 sequences, over 8.5% of them appearing once. The sample taken for sequencing was PBMCs or a T cell subset sorted from them (not recorded which). These receptors were taken from a man aged 18 to 35 who had mild COVID-19 (a few samples of this study predate the infection). Cell type and time point are not known.

This clonotype was seen many times. The chain uses TRBV15 and TRBJ2-7, with a possible D match to TRBD2 (6 bases). Trimming left V 9 bases short and J 4 bases short, with 16 bases between. The CDR3 is made up of 13 amino acids. Germline V gives CDR1 LNHNV, CDR2 YYDKDF (reference sequence). CDR3 residues: CATTRGRNYEQYV. DNA for the CDR3: TGTGCCACGACCCGGGGGAGGAATTACGAGCAGTACGTC.

In its sample, this clonotype was seen many times. The chain has TRBV5-1 and TRBJ2-2; D unclear. Per germline, CDR1 SGHRS and CDR2 YFSETQ. This CDR3 comprises 15 residues. Between the trimmed V and J ends, which lost 1 base and 5 bases, there was a span of 12 bases. CDR3 protein: CASSLNRLPTGELFF. The CDR3 DNA follows: TGCGCCAGCAGCTTGAACAGACTCCCAACCGGGGAGCTGTTTTTT.

This chain joins TRBV7-9 and TRBJ2-3, with no clear D. V shed 7 bases and J shed 2 bases, with 13 bases lying between them. This CDR3 is built from 14 residues. Germline-derived CDR1 and CDR2 are SEHNR and FQNEAQ (reference sequence). The CDR3 DNA is TGTGCCAGCACCTCCGACATTACCACAGATACGCAGTATTTT. Translation: CASTSDITTDTQYF. The variable domain in full, completed from reference TRBV7-9 and TRBJ2-3, reads DTGVSQNPRHKITKRGQNVTFRCDPISEHNRLYWYRQTLGQGPEFLTYFQNEAQLEKSRLLSDRFSAERPKGSFSTLEIQRTEQGDSAMYLCASTSDITTDTQYFGPGTRLTVL.

The rearrangement uses TRBV6-5 and TRBJ1-1; tentative D call: TRBD1 (5 bases). Germline V CDR1 and CDR2: MNHEY, SVGAGI. This CDR3 contains 13 residues. V was trimmed by 2 bases and J by 3 bases, leaving 7 bases between them. CDR3: CASSYGGDTEAFF. The CDR3 coding sequence is TGTGCCAGCAGTTACGGGGGGGACACTGAAGCTTTCTTT.

This clonotype was observed a few times. The rearrangement links TRBV2 to TRBJ2-7; D is perhaps TRBD1 (5 bases). CDR1 is SNHLY, CDR2 FYNNEI, per germline. V shed 7 bases and J shed 4 bases, with 20 bases lying between them. The length of the CDR3 is 15 residues. For the CDR3, the DNA is TGTGCCAGCAAAAGCAGGGATTGGTCTATTTACGAGCAGTACTTC. Its translation: CASKSRDWSIYEQYF.

This chain joins TRBV5-1 and TRBJ2-3; D might be TRBD1 or TRBD2, each matching 5 bases. The V gene lost 3 bases and the J gene lost 2 bases, with 10 bases spanning the gap. This CDR3 is 14 amino acids long. In germline, CDR1 is SGHRS, CDR2 YFSETQ. Here the CDR3 DNA reads TGCGCCAGCAGCTGGTGGGACGTCACAGATACGCAGTATTTT. It is translated as CASSWWDVTDTQYF.

The chain recombines TRBV29-1 with TRBJ1-4; 7 nucleotides line up with TRBD1. J gave up 6 bases and V 2 bases, and 3 bases lay outside the gene matches. The length of the CDR3 is 13 residues. Germline CDR1 reads SQVTM; CDR2 reads ANQGSEA. CDR3 sequence (DNA): TGCAGCGTTGAAACAGGGGTCGATGAAAAACTGTTTTTT. This encodes CSVETGVDEKLFF.

This clonotype was recorded once. This sequence joins TRBV5-1 and TRBJ2-2, with D possibly being TRBD1 (5 bases). V dropped 1 base and J dropped 6 bases, with 7 bases sitting between them. CDR3 length: 13 residues. CDR1 is SGHRS, CDR2 YFSETQ, per germline. DNA for the CDR3: TGCGCCAGCAGCTTGTTGACAGCCGGGGAGCTGTTTTTT. Its translation is CASSLLTAGELFF.

This clonotype was counted ten times or more. The chain recombines TRBV28 with TRBJ2-7, with TRBD1 matching 8 bases. Trimming removed 6 bases from V and 4 bases from J; junction bases left unmatched: 8. This CDR3 contains 14 residues. Germline V lookup: CDR1 MDHEN, CDR2 SYDVKM. Here the CDR3 DNA reads TGTGCCAGCAGCGACTGGACAGGGCCATACGAGCAGTACGTC. Translated: CASSDWTGPYEQYV.

There are a few counts of this clonotype. This chain links TRBV19 with TRBJ1-5; D ambiguous. This CDR3 is 12 amino acids long. Germline CDR1 is LNHDA and CDR2 is SQIVND (reference sequence). Trimming pared 6 bases from V and 7 bases from J, leaving 10 bases between. CDR3 bases: TGTGCCAGTAGCCCGGTGAGGCAGCCCCAGCATTTT. It yields the protein CASSPVRQPQHF.

The J gene is TRBJ2-1, the V gene TRBV29-1; D gene unclear. Trimming took 4 bases from V and 7 from J, leaving 11 bases between them. CDR1 and CDR2 from the germline V gene are SQVTM and ANQGSEA. The CDR3 covers 12 residues. CDR3 in DNA: TGCAGCGTTGGAACCGGTGGGAATGAGCAGTTCTTC. Residues: CSVGTGGNEQFF.

CDR3 sequence: CASSQDARDEQFF. CDR3 nucleotides: TGCGCCAGCAGCCAAGATGCCAGGGATGAGCAGTTCTTC. The chain recombines TRBV4-3 with TRBJ2-1, with D perhaps TRBD1 (5 bases). Germline loops: CDR1 LGHNA, CDR2 YSLEER. V was trimmed by 0 bases and J by 8 bases, leaving 8 bases between them. CDR3 length: 13 amino acids.

This clonotype was counted between two and nine times. The rearrangement joins TRBV19 to TRBJ2-1, with a weak D call TRBD2 (5 bases). CDR1 is LNHDA, CDR2 SQIVND, per germline (reference sequence). Trimming stripped 5 bases from V and 1 base from J, with 15 bases between. This CDR3 region has 16 residues. CDR3 sequence (DNA): TGTGCCAGTAGTGACGATGGAGGTTGGTCCTACAATGAGCAGTTCTTC. Translating gives CASSDDGGWSYNEQFF. The full variable domain, in which reference TRBV19 and TRBJ2-1 provide the parts outside the CDR3, is DGGITQSPKYLFRKEGQNVTLSCEQNLNHDAMYWYRQDPGQGLRLIYYSQIVNDFQKGDIAEGYSVSREKKESFPLTVTSAQKNPTAFYLCASSDDGGWSYNEQFFGPGTRLTVL.